Below, one T cell receptor (beta chain) is given with its context. The source of the sample is a study of blood T cell repertoires in COVID-19. Trimming stripped 7 bases from V and 1 base from J, with 23 bases between. CDR3 length: 18 residues. Germline lookup yields CDR1 MDHEN and CDR2 SYDVKM. TCRdb keeps only in-frame clones here, not all; method: immunoSEQ multiplex PCR. The table records approximately 240,000 clones, 82% of them present only once. The receptor was derived from a woman aged 80 or over with active or convalescent COVID-19. The chain employs TRBV28 and TRBJ2-4; a possible D gene is TRBD1 (7 bases). Input material: peripheral blood. The CDR3 spells CASTLGGGRSPAKNIQYF. The CDR3 nucleotides are TGTGCCAGCACCCTTGGAGGGGGCCGGTCTCCGGCCAAAAACATTCAGTACTTC.